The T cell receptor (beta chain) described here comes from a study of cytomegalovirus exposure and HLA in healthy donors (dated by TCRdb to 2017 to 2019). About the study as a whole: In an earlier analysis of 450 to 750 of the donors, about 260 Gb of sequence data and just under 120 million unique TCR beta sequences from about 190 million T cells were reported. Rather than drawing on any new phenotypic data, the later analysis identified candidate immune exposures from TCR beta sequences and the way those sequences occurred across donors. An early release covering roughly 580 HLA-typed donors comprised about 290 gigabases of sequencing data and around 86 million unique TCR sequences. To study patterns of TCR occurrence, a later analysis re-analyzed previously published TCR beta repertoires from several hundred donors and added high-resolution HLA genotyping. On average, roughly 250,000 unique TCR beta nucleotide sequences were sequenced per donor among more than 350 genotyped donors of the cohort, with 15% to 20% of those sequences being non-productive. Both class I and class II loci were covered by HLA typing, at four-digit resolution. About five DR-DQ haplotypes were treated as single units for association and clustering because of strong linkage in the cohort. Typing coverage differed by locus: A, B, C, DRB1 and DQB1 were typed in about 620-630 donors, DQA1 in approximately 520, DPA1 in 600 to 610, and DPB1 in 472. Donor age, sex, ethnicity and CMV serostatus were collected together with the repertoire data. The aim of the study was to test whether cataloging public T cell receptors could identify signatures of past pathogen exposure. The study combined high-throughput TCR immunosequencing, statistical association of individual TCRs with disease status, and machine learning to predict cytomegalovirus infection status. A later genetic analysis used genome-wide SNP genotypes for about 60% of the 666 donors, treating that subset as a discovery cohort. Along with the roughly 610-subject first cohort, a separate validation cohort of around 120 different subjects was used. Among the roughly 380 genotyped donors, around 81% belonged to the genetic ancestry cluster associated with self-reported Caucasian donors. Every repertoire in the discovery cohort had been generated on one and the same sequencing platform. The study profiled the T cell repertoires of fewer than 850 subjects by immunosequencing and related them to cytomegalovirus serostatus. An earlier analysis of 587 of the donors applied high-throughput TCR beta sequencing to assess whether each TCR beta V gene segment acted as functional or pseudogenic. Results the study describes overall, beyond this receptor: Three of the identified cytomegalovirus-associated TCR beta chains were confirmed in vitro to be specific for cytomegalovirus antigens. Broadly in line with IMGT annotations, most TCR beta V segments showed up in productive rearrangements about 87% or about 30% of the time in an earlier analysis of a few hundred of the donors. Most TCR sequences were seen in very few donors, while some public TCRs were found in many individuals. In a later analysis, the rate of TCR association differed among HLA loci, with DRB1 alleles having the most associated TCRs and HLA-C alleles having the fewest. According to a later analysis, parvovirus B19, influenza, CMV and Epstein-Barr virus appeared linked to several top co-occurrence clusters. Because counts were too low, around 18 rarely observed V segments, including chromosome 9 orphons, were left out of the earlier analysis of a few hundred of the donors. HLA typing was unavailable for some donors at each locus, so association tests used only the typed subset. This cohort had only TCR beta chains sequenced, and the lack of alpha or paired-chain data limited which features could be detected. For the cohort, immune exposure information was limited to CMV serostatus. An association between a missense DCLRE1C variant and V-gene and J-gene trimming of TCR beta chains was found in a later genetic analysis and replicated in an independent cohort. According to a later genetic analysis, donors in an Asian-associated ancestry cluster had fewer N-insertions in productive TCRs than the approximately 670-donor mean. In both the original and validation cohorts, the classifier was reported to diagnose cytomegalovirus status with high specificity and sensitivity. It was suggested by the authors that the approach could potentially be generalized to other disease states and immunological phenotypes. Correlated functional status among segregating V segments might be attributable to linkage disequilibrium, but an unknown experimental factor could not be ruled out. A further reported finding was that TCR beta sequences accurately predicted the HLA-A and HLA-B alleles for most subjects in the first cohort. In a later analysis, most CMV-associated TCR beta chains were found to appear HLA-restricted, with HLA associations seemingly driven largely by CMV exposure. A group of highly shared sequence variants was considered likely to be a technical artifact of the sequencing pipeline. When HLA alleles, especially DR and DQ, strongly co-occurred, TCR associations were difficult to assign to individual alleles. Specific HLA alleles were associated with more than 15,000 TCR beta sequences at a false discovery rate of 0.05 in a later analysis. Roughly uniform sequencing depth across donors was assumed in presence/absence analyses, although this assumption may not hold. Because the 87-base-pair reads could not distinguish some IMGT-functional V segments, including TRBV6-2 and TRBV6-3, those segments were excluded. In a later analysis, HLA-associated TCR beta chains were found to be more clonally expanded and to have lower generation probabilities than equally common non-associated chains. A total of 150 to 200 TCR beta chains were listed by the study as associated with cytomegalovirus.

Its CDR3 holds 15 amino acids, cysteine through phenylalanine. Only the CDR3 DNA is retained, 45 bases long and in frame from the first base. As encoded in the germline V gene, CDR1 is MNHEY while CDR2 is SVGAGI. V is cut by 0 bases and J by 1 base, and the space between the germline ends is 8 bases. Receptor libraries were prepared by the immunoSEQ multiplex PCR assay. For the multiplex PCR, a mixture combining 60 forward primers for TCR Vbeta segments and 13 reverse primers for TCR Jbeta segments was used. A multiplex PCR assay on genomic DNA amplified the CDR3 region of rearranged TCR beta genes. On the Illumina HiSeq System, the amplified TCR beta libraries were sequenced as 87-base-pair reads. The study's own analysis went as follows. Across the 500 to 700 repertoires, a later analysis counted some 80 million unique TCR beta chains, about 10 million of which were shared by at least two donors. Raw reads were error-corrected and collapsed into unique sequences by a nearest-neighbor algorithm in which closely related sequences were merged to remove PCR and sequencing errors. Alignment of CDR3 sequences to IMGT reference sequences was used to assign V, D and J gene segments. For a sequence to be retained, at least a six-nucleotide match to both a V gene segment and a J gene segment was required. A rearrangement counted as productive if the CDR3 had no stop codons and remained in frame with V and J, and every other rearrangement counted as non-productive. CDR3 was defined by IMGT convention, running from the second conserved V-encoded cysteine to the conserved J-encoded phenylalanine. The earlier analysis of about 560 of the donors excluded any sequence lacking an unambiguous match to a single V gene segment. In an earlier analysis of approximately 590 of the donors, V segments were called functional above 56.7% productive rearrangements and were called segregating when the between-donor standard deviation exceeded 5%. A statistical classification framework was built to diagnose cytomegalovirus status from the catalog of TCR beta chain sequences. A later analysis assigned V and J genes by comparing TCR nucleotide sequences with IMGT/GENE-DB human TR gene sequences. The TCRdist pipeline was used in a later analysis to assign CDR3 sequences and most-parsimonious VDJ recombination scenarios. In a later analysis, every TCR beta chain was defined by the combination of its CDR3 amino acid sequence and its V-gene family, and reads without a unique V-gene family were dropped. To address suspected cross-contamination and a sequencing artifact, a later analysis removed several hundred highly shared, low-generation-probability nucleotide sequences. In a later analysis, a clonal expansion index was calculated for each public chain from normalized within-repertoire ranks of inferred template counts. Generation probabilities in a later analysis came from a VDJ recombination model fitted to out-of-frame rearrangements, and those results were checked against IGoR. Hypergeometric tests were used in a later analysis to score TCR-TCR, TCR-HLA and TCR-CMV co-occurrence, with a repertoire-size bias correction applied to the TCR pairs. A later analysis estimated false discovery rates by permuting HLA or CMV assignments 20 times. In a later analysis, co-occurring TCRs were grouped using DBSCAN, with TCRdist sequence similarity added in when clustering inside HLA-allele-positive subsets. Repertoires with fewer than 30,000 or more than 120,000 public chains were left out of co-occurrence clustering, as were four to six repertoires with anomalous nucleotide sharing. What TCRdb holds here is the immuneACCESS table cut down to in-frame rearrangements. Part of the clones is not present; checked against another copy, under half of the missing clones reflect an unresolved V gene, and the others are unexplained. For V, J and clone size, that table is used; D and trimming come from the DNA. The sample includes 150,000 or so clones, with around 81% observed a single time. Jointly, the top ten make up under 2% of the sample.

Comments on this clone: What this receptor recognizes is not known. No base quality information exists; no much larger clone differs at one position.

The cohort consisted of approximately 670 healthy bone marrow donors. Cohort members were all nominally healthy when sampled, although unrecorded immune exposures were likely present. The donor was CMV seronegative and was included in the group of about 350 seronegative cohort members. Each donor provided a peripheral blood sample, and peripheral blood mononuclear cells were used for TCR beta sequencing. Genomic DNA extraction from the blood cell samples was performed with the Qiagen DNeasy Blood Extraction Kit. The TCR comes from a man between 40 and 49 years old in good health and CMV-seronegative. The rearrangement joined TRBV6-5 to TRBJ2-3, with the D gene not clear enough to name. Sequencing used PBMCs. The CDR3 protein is CASSYSIGGTDTQYF. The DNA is TGTGCCAGCAGTTACTCAATAGGAGGCACAGATACGCAGTATTTT.